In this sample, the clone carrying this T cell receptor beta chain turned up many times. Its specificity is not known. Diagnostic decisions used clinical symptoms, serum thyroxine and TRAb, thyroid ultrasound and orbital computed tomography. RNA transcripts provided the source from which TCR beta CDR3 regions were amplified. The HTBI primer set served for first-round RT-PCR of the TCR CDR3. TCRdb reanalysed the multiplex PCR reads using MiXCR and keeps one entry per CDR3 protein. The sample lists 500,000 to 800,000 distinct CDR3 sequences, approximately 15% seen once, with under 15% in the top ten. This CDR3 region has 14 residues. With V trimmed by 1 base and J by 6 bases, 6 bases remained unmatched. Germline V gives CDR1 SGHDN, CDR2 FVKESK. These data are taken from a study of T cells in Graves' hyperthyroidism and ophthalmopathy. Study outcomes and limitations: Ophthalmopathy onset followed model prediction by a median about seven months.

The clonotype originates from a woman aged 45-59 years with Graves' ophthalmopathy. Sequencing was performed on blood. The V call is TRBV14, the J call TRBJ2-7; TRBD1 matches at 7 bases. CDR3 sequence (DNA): TGTGCCAGCAGCCAAGTTCACAGGGGAACCGAGCAGTACTTC. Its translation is CASSQVHRGTEQYF. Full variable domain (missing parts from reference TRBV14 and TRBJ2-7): EAGVTQFPSHSVIEKGQTVTLRCDPISGHDNLYWYRRVMGKEIKFLLHFVKESKQDESGMPNNRFLAERTGGTYSTLKVQPAELEDSGVYFCASSQVHRGTEQYFGPGTRLTVT.